Described below is a single T cell receptor beta chain sequence and its context. Its antigen remains unidentified. The data derive from a study of beta chain features in type 1 diabetes. Averaging about 120 mL, one heparinised blood draw was given by each donor. Researchers reported sorting CD4+ naive, central memory, regulatory and stem cell-like memory cells via CD45RO/CCR7/CD25/CD127/CD95/CD27. Study outcomes and limitations: Any HLA effect on TCRB rearrangement was left unresolved by small sub-analyses. Since sequencing was performed on cDNA, cells with high TCR expression could be over-represented. For Type 1 diabetes patients, all four CD4+ subsets carried TCRB CDR3s that were moderately but significantly shorter.

Expressed TCRB transcripts were sequenced, since all the RNA that had been isolated was reverse transcribed. Assay used: immunoSEQ multiplex PCR; TCRdb lists only in-frame clones, some missing. This sample carries a few hundred thousand clones, about 15% of them seen once, and the ten largest clones take almost 0.02%. The CDR3 contains 13 residues. Germline V gene data show CDR1 as LNHDA and CDR2 as SQIVND (reference sequence). V trimming: 5 bases; J trimming: 5 bases; junction bases outside the gene matches: 2. The source of this sequence is a man aged 25 to 40 with type 1 diabetes. The chain employs TRBV19 and TRBJ1-5; TRBD1 aligns across 8 bases. The source material was naive CD4+ T cells from blood. CDR3 region: CASSGTGYQPQHF. Here the CDR3 DNA reads TGTGCCAGTAGTGGGACAGGATATCAGCCCCAGCATTTT.